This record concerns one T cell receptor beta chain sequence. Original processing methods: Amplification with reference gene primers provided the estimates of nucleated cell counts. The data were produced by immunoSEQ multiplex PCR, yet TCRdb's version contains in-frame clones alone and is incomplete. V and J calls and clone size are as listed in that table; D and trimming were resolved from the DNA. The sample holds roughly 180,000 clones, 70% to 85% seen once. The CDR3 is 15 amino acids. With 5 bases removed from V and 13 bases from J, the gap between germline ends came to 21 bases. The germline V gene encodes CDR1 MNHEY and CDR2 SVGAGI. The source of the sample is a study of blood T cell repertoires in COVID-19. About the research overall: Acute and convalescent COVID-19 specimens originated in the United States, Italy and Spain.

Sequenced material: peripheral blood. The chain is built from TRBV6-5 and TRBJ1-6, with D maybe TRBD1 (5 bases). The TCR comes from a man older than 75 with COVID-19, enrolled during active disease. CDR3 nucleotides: TGTGCCAGCAGTACCTGGGGGAGGTTATCCCACCCCCTCCACTTT. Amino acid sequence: CASSTWGRLSHPLHF.